The source of this TCR beta chain is a study of blood T cell repertoires in COVID-19. Study context: The study drew acute and convalescent COVID-19 samples from the United States, Italy and Spain.

Original processing methods: By means of reference gene primer amplification, nucleated cell counts were estimated. Sequenced by immunoSEQ multiplex PCR; TCRdb stores in-frame clones only, minus some. The V and J calls and the clone size are those of that table, but D and trimming were determined from the DNA. The sample carries 250,000 or so clones, 70% to 90% recorded once. For recovered donors of Cohort 3, there were two negative PCRs, clearance, or symptom resolution. Specimen: PBMCs or T cells enriched from blood (not recorded which). The sequence was obtained from a man aged 25-40 years who had recovered from COVID-19.

CDR3 sequence reads: CASSLSFGGGTDTQYF. The CDR3 nucleotides read TGTGCCAGCAGCTTATCTTTTGGGGGCGGTACAGATACGCAGTATTTT. The chain recombines TRBV11-3 with TRBJ2-3, with D tentatively TRBD1 (6 bases). Germline CDR1 and CDR2: SGHNT and YENEEA. This CDR3 has 16 amino acids. V was clipped by 2 bases and J by 3 bases, with 15 bases between them.